The clone carrying this T cell receptor beta chain was detected once. Its antigen is not identified. TCRdb re-called the multiplex PCR reads through MiXCR, storing one row per CDR3 protein. The sample carries 15,000 or so distinct CDR3 sequences, over 40% recorded once. The sample belongs to a study of breast tumors, draining lymph nodes, adjacent tissues. Regarding the study as a whole: Tumors had less TCR diversity than lymph nodes, more than nontumor tissue. Most tumor T cells seemingly derive from lymph node, then expand in tumor. Data only fit, rather than demonstrated, lymph node origin of most tumor T cells. Tumor and nontumor repertoires were significantly more similar in luminal-like than in basal-like breast cancer.

The CDR3 is 12 residues long. The V and J ends lost 3 bases and 5 bases respectively, with 4 bases between them. Per the germline V gene, CDR1 is LGHNT and CDR2 is FRNRAP. V usage is TRBV12-5 and J usage is TRBJ2-2; D is undetermined. Sequencing input: tumor-adjacent breast tissue. The TCR sequence derives from a female donor with breast cancer. Some clones in this sample may be carry-over from other donors' samples. CDR3 DNA: TGTGCTAGTGGTTTCGATACCGGGGAGCTGTTTTTT. This codes for CASGFDTGELFF.